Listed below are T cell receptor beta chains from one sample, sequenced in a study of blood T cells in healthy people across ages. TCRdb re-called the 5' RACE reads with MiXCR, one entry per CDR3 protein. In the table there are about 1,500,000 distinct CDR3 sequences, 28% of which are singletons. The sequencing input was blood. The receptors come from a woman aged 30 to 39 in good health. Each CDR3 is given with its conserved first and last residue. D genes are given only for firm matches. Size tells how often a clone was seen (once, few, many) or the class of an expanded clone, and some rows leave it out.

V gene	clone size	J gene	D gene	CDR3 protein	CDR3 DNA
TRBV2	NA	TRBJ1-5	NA	CASSAAHLNQPQHF	TGTGCCAGCAGTGCGGCCCATCTCAATCAGCCCCAGCATTTT
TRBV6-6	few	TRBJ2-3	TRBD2	CASRRTSGGAATDTQYF	TGTGCCAGCAGACGGACTAGCGGGGGGGCCGCGACAGATACGCAGTATTTT
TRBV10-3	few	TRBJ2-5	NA	CAISDGEWETQYF	TGTGCCATCAGTGACGGGGAGTGGGAGACCCAGTACTTC
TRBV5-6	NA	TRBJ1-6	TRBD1	CASSLRQGARSPLHF	TGTGCCAGCAGCTTGAGACAGGGGGCGAGGTCACCCCTCCACTTT
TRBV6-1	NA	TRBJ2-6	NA	CASRQSGDRFSGANVLTF	TGTGCCAGCAGGCAGTCGGGGGACAGATTCTCTGGGGCCAACGTCCTGACTTTC
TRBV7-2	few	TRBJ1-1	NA	CASSNTGPFEAFF	TGTGCCAGCAGCAACACCGGGCCCTTCGAAGCTTTCTTT
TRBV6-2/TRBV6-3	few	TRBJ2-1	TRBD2	CAGGTSHHNEQFF	TGTGCCGGAGGGACTAGCCACCACAATGAGCAGTTCTTC
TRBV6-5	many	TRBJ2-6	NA	CASTVPGANVLTF	TGTGCCAGCACGGTACCTGGGGCCAACGTCCTGACTTTC
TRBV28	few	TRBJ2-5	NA	CASTSRGVETQYF	TGTGCCAGCACTTCTAGGGGGGTGGAGACCCAGTACTTC
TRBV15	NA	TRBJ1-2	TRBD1	CATSSDRTGYGYTF	TGTGCCACCAGCAGTGACAGGACAGGGTACGGCTACACCTTC
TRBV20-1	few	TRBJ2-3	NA	CSARVSGRSGDTQYF	TGCAGTGCTAGAGTATCAGGGCGAAGCGGAGATACGCAGTATTTT
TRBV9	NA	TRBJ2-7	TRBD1	CASSIQGVTYEQYF	TGTGCCAGCAGCATTCAGGGGGTAACCTACGAGCAGTACTTC
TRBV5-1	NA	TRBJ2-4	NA	CASSFGADLRAKNIQYF	TGCGCCAGCAGCTTTGGAGCCGACTTAAGAGCCAAAAACATTCAGTACTTC
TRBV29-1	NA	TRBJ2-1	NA	CSVDFGLNYEQFF	TGCAGCGTTGACTTTGGCTTGAACTACGAGCAGTTCTTC
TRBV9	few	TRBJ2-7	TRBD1	CASSVGGQGVYEQYF	TGTGCCAGCAGCGTAGGAGGTCAGGGGGTTTACGAGCAGTACTTC
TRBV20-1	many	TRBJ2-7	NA	CSAIRDSYEQYF	TGCAGTGCTATTCGGGACTCCTACGAGCAGTACTTC
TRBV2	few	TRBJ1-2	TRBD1	CANGDRVAGYTF	TGTGCCAACGGGGACAGGGTGGCTGGCTACACCTTC
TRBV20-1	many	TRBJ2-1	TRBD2	CSAESGTGENEQFF	TGCAGTGCTGAGAGCGGGACCGGGGAAAATGAGCAGTTCTTC
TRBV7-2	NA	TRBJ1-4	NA	CASSLGNNEKLFF	TGTGCCAGCAGCTTGGGAAACAATGAAAAACTGTTTTTT
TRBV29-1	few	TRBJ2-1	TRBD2	CSVEMLAGVVYNEQFF	TGCAGCGTTGAAATGTTGGCGGGAGTGGTCTACAATGAGCAGTTCTTC
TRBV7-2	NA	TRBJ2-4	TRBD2	CASSSSREGLGIQYF	TGTGCCAGCAGCTCTTCTCGGGAGGGCCTGGGAATTCAGTACTTC
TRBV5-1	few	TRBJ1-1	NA	CASSRVGGTEAFF	TGCGCCAGCAGCCGAGTAGGGGGAACTGAAGCTTTCTTT
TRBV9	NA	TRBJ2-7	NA	CACSVEASGEQYF	TGTGCCTGCAGCGTGGAAGCGTCGGGCGAGCAGTACTTC
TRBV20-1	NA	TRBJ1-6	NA	CSARDTWTGGDSLHF	TGCAGTGCTAGAGACACCTGGACCGGGGGTGATTCCCTCCACTTT
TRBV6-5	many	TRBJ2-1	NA	CASSYPEQFF	TGTGCCAGCAGTTACCCGGAGCAGTTCTTC
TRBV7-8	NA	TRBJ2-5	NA	CASSFPRRGRLETQYF	TGTGCCAGCAGCTTCCCTCGGAGGGGGAGACTAGAGACCCAGTACTTC
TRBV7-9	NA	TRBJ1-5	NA	CASSLEAAPNQPQHF	TGTGCCAGCAGCTTAGAGGCGGCTCCCAATCAGCCCCAGCATTTT
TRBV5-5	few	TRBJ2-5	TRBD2	CASSTGLVGTQYF	TGTGCCAGCAGCACGGGACTAGTCGGGACCCAGTACTTC
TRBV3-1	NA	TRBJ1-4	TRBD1	CASSQRTGYEKLFF	TGTGCCAGCAGCCAGCGGACAGGGTATGAAAAACTGTTTTTT
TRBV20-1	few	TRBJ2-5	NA	CSASTGYQETQYF	TGCAGTGCTAGTACAGGGTACCAAGAGACCCAGTACTTC
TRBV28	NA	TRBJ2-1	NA	CATRSGNEQFF	TGTGCCACCCGCTCGGGCAATGAGCAGTTCTTC
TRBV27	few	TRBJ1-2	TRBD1	CASSYSPGQGYTF	TGTGCCAGCAGTTATTCACCGGGACAGGGCTACACCTTC
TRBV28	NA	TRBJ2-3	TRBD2	CASSFLDPGLVEGTDTQYF	TGTGCCAGCAGTTTTCTCGATCCGGGACTAGTTGAGGGCACAGATACGCAGTATTTT